This passage covers 5 T cell receptor beta chains from one sample sequenced in a study of a mutant IDH1 vaccine in newly diagnosed glioma. Libraries were prepared by immunoSEQ multiplex PCR; TCRdb keeps only in-frame clonotypes and omits some of them. The sample holds approximately 33,000 clones; 65% to 80% are singletons and the top ten take nearly 9%. The time point denotes: week 47, end of study. The vaccine gave 300 ug of a 20-mer mutant IDH1 peptide subcutaneously per dose. No antigen has been identified for these receptors. Sample: PBMCs, taken from a glioma patient whose treatment included an IDH1 peptide vaccine. The receptors shown here come from a man in his forties with glioma.

The chain employs TRBV30 and TRBJ1-3; possibly TRBD1 for D (5 bases). The ends were cut back, 3 bases at V and 0 bases at J, with 12 bases in the middle. This CDR3 region has 15 residues. CDR1 is GTSNPN, CDR2 SVGIG, per germline (reference sequence). The CDR3 spells CAWRGGSRSGNTIYF. The CDR3, as DNA: TGTGCCTGGAGGGGGGGATCACGCTCTGGAAACACCATATATTTT.

The chain has TRBV19 and TRBJ2-1; TRBD2 matches 10 bases. Trimming cost V 6 bases and J 5 bases; bases outside gene matches: 7. Germline V gene sequence: CDR1 LNHDA, CDR2 SQIVND (reference sequence). This CDR3 is 15 amino acids long. The CDR3 DNA sequence: TGTGCCAGTAGAGAACTAGCGGGGCTTAACAATGAGCAGTTCTTC. This translates into CASRELAGLNNEQFF. Based on the CDR3 plus reference TRBV19 and TRBJ2-1, the full variable domain is DGGITQSPKYLFRKEGQNVTLSCEQNLNHDAMYWYRQDPGQGLRLIYYSQIVNDFQKGDIAEGYSVSREKKESFPLTVTSAQKNPTAFYLCASRELAGLNNEQFFGPGTRLTVL.

As to this clone: An end of the junction does not agree with germline; a read error may underlie this. The chain joins TRBV5-6 to TRBJ2-1, with D perhaps being TRBD1 or TRBD2 (5 bases each). This CDR3 is 16 amino acids long. Per the germline V gene, CDR1 is SGHDT and CDR2 is YYEEEE. CDR3 DNA: TGTGCCAGCAGCGGACTCCAGGGCCTTTCCTTCAATGAGCAGTTCTTC. Translated, it gives CASSGLQGLSFNEQFF.

V usage is TRBV6-6 and J usage is TRBJ1-1, with a possible D match to TRBD1 (5 bases). CDR3 length equals 14 residues. The germline CDR1 and CDR2 sequences are MNHNY and SVGAGI (reference sequence). Trimming took off 4 bases at V and 3 bases at J, with 12 bases between the two ends. This CDR3 is CASSSPGDHTEAFF. In DNA, the CDR3 is TGTGCCAGCAGTTCTCCCGGGGACCACACTGAAGCTTTCTTT.

The chain joins TRBV7-2 to TRBJ2-3; D call uncertain. The CDR3 is 15 amino acids. Germline V lookup: CDR1 SGHTA, CDR2 FQGNSA. Trimming removed 5 bases at V and 0 bases at J, with 12 bases between. Here the CDR3 DNA reads TGTGCCAGCAGCCTCGATAGGAGAAGCACAGATACGCAGTATTTT. Translated: CASSLDRRSTDTQYF.